This T cell receptor (beta chain) derives from a study of blood T cell repertoires in COVID-19. Assay used: immunoSEQ multiplex PCR; TCRdb lists only in-frame clones, some missing. The sample lists about 140,000 clones, 75% to 90% occurring once. The CDR3 is 17 amino acids. Unmatched junction bases numbered 10, after V lost 4 bases and J lost 3 bases. Germline V gene data show CDR1 as LNHDA and CDR2 as SQIVND (reference sequence). V gene TRBV19 combines with J gene TRBJ2-2; 8 nucleotides match TRBD2. The receptor was derived from a man between 60 and 70 years old with active or convalescent COVID-19. Sample: peripheral blood. CDR3: CASSTLAGLTYTGELFF. In DNA form, the CDR3 reads TGTGCCAGTAGTACCTTAGCGGGATTGACCTACACCGGGGAGCTGTTTTTT. Filled out from reference TRBV19 and TRBJ2-2, the complete variable domain reads DGGITQSPKYLFRKEGQNVTLSCEQNLNHDAMYWYRQDPGQGLRLIYYSQIVNDFQKGDIAEGYSVSREKKESFPLTVTSAQKNPTAFYLCASSTLAGLTYTGELFFGEGSRLTVL.